One sample yielded the 31 T cell receptor beta chains listed below, sequenced in a study of breast tumors, draining lymph nodes, adjacent tissues (dated by TCRdb to the mid-2010s). Lymph node samples were obtained from the axillary draining lymph nodes of breast cancer patients. The library was prepared using multiplex PCR. The run used an Illumina HiSeq 2000. Clones were called with MiXCR by TCRdb after fastp trimmed the public reads at Q25, and only in-frame beta chains were retained. Every distinct CDR3 protein forms one entry, paired with its most common genes and DNA. The table for this sample lists about 200,000 distinct CDR3 sequences; 31% of them were counted only once. The leading ten clones occupy roughly 4% of the sample. The sample taken for sequencing was axillary lymph node tissue. The receptors shown here come from a female donor with breast cancer. Some clones in this sample may be carry-over from other donors' samples.

The CDR3 spells CASSLWWGSSYEQYF. For the CDR3, the DNA is TGTGCCAGCAGTTTATGGTGGGGGAGCTCCTACGAGCAGTACTTC. The chain employs TRBV28 and TRBJ2-7; possibly TRBD1 or TRBD2 for D (5 bases each). The CDR3 runs 15 residues. The V end lost 0 bases, the J end lost 0 bases, and 9 bases lay between the germline ends. CDR1 and CDR2 from the germline V gene are MDHEN and SYDVKM.

This clonotype was seen many times. This chain links TRBV20-1 with TRBJ2-2; a possible D gene is TRBD1 (5 bases). The CDR3 is made up of 15 amino acids. The germline gives CDR1 DFQATT, CDR2 SNEGSKA (reference sequence). V lost 1 base to trimming and J lost 0 bases, with 9 bases between them. The CDR3 protein is CSARGQIANTGELFF. In DNA, the CDR3 is TGCAGTGCTAGAGGACAGATCGCGAACACCGGGGAGCTGTTTTTT.

The chain employs TRBV20-1 and TRBJ1-6, with D possibly being TRBD1 (5 bases). The V gene's germline CDR1 is DFQATT and CDR2 SNEGSKA (reference sequence). The CDR3 loop spans 13 amino acids. The ends were cut back, 6 bases at V and 7 bases at J, with 13 bases in the middle. Here the CDR3 reads CSAPARGNSPLHF. As DNA, the CDR3 is TGCAGTGCCCCCGCCCGGGGGAATTCACCCCTCCACTTT.

In its sample, this clonotype was seen many times. The CDR3 here is CAWWNREPYNEQFF. The CDR3 DNA sequence: TGTGCCTGGTGGAACAGGGAACCATACAATGAGCAGTTCTTC. The rearrangement links TRBV30 to TRBJ2-1; perhaps TRBD1 as D (6 bases). V dropped 5 bases and J dropped 4 bases, with 15 bases sitting between them. The CDR3 covers 14 residues. Germline V gene lookup returns CDR1 GTSNPN and CDR2 SVGIG (reference sequence).

V and J are TRBV3-1 and TRBJ2-2; D gene uncertain. The CDR3 is 15 amino acids. Germline lookup yields CDR1 LGHDT and CDR2 YNNKEL (reference sequence). Trimming removed 7 bases from V and 7 bases from J, with 19 bases in between. As DNA, the CDR3 is TGTGCCAGCACCCCCCCGGGCTCTAGAGGCGGGGAGCTGTTTTTT. Protein product: CASTPPGSRGGELFF.

The rearrangement links TRBV3-1 to TRBJ2-3; TRBD2 aligns across 12 bases. The CDR3 extends over 19 amino acids. Looked up from germline, CDR1 is LGHDT and CDR2 is YNNKEL (reference sequence). V shed 3 bases and J 0 bases; nucleotides not matched to a gene: 10. The CDR3 sequence: CASSQLLAGGDMSTDTQYF. The CDR3 nucleotides read TGTGCCAGCAGCCAGTTGCTAGCGGGGGGGGATATGAGCACAGATACGCAGTATTTT.

This clonotype was seen many times. This chain links TRBV6-5 with TRBJ2-2; D is unclear. Germline V CDR1 and CDR2: MNHEY, SVGAGI. V lost 3 bases to trimming and J lost 4 bases, with 15 bases between them. The CDR3 contains 16 residues. CDR3 amino acids: CASSYGRQPGTGELFF. In nucleotides, the CDR3 is TGTGCCAGCAGTTATGGAAGGCAGCCCGGCACCGGGGAGCTGTTTTTT.

As for this clonotype: Being one base from a much bigger clone, this may be a read error. Written as DNA, the CDR3 is TGTGCCAGCAGCTTAACAGTAGGGGAGAACTATGGCTACCCCTTC. Translating it yields CASSLTVGENYGYPF. The chain combines TRBV7-2 with TRBJ1-2; the D gene is possibly TRBD1 (5 bases). The CDR3 has 15 amino acids. Germline V gene lookup returns CDR1 SGHTA and CDR2 FQGNSA.

This clonotype was detected a few times. The CDR3 coding sequence is TGCAGTGCTTCGTCGGGTAGCGGGGTCACCAATGAGCAGTTCTTC. Translated, it gives CSASSGSGVTNEQFF. The chain couples TRBV20-1 to TRBJ2-1, with 8 bases aligning to TRBD2. The CDR3 has 15 amino acids. V trimming: 5 bases; J trimming: 6 bases; junction bases outside the gene matches: 12. The germline V gene encodes CDR1 DFQATT and CDR2 SNEGSKA (reference sequence).

Worth noting for this clonotype: This clone may be a read error of a much larger clone one base away. The V gene is TRBV6-1, the J gene TRBJ1-5; 8 bases match TRBD1. The germline gives CDR1 MNHNS, CDR2 SASEGT. Trimming removed 5 bases from V and 4 bases from J; junction bases left unmatched: 16. CDR3 size: 18 residues. CDR3 protein: CASSKHEGAGGPNQPQHF. The CDR3 nucleotides read TGTGCCAGCAGTAAACACGAGGGGGCAGGGGGCCCTAATCAGCCCCAGCATTTT.

Worth noting for this clonotype: The junction departs from the called germline gene at one end, perhaps through a read error. The chain has TRBV9 and TRBJ2-7; no definite D call. In germline, CDR1 is SGDLS, CDR2 YYNGEE. This CDR3 region has 14 residues. Here the CDR3 DNA reads TGTGCCAGCAGCAGTGCGGCGGTCTCCTACGAGCAGTCCTTC. This gives the protein CASSSAAVSYEQSF. Variable domain in full (rest from reference TRBV9 and TRBJ2-7): DSGVTQTPKHLITATGQRVTLRCSPRSGDLSVYWYQQSLDQGLQFLIQYYNGEERAKGNILERFSAQQFPDLHSELNLSSLELGDSALYFCASSSAAVSYEQSFGPGTRLTVT.

Ten or more counts support this clonotype. V usage is TRBV7-9 and J usage is TRBJ1-2; 7 bases agree with TRBD1. Germline-derived CDR1 and CDR2 are SEHNR and FQNEAQ (reference sequence). Losses at the gene ends were 5 bases for V and 3 bases for J; bases not matched to a gene: 9. The CDR3 sequence is 15 residues long. CDR3 sequence reads: CASSATGEEHYGYTF. The CDR3, as DNA: TGTGCCAGCAGCGCTACAGGGGAGGAGCACTATGGCTACACCTTC.

Remarks on this clonotype: The conserved closing phenylalanine or tryptophan is absent in this CDR3, likely reflecting a read error. This rearrangement joins TRBV7-9 to TRBJ2-2; TRBD2 agrees at 9 bases. This CDR3 contains 14 residues. CDR1 and CDR2 from the germline V gene are SEHNR and FQNEAQ (reference sequence). The DNA for the CDR3 is TGTGCCAGCAGCCCTAGCGGGATGCCCGGGGGGCTGTTTGTT. Its translation is CASSPSGMPGGLFV.

A few counts support this clonotype. This may come from a read error, since a much larger clone is one base off. The gene calls are TRBV6-6 and TRBJ1-2; D might be TRBD1 (6 bases). V was shortened by 6 bases and J by 4 bases, with 18 bases between the two germline ends. In germline, CDR1 is MNHNY, CDR2 SVGAGI (reference sequence). The CDR3 runs to 15 residues. The CDR3 DNA reads as TGTGCCAGCAGACCGATCGGACAGTTCCTCTATGGCTACACCTTC. Translation: CASRPIGQFLYGYTF.

This clonotype was counted many times. This chain links TRBV19 with TRBJ2-1, with TRBD1 matching 7 bases. Germline V gene lookup returns CDR1 LNHDA and CDR2 SQIVND (reference sequence). The V gene end was trimmed by 5 bases and the J gene end by 9 bases; junction bases not matched to a gene: 13. The CDR3 runs 15 residues. The CDR3 region is CASSYGTVRSTEQFF. The CDR3 nucleotides are TGTGCCAGTAGTTACGGGACAGTAAGGTCTACTGAGCAGTTCTTC.

Many counts were recorded for this clonotype. The chain uses TRBV7-9 and TRBJ2-5; a possible D gene is TRBD2 (6 bases). The CDR3 spans 16 residues. Germline assignment: CDR1 SEHNR and CDR2 FQNEAQ (reference sequence). The V end was cut by 5 bases, the J end by 1 base, with 17 bases between. The CDR3 DNA reads as TGTGCCAGCAGCCGTCGGGACTTCGGCCCCCAAGAGACCCAGTACTTC. Its protein is CASSRRDFGPQETQYF.

In this sample, this clonotype turned up many times. The chain links TRBV11-2 to TRBJ2-1, with 12 nucleotides matching TRBD2. Germline CDR1 is SGHAT and CDR2 is FQNNGV. The CDR3 spans 15 residues. The ends lost 5 bases at V and 5 bases at J; junction bases unmatched: 4. The CDR3 here is CASSVTSGGHNEQFF. The CDR3 nucleotides are TGTGCCAGCAGCGTGACTAGCGGGGGTCACAATGAGCAGTTCTTC.

At least ten counts were recorded for this clonotype. The chain couples TRBV10-2 to TRBJ1-5; D not resolved. The germline V and J ends were trimmed by 4 bases and 4 bases, with 11 bases remaining between them. This CDR3 spans 14 amino acids. CDR1 and CDR2 from the germline V gene are WSHSY and SAAADI. The CDR3 region has the DNA TGCGCCAGCAGTGTCTCGGTAGGGAATCAGCCCCAGCATTTT. It codes for CASSVSVGNQPQHF.

This clonotype has at least ten counts. The chain uses TRBV3-1 and TRBJ2-1, with TRBD2 matching 14 bases. Germline V gene sequence: CDR1 LGHDT, CDR2 YNNKEL (reference sequence). This CDR3 has 14 amino acids. The J segment lost 10 bases and the V segment lost 4 bases, leaving 3 bases of the junction unmatched. CDR3 sequence reads: CASSRLAGGQEQFF. Written as DNA, the CDR3 is TGTGCCAGCAGCCGACTAGCGGGGGGGCAGGAGCAGTTCTTC.

This clonotype was counted a single time. This chain links TRBV9 with TRBJ2-7; no clear D gene. V lost 3 bases to trimming and J lost 7 bases, with 29 bases between them. The CDR3 has 18 amino acids. The V gene's germline CDR1 is SGDLS and CDR2 YYNGEE. CDR3 in amino acids: CASSAPTSLSRKPWEQYF. Here the CDR3 DNA reads TGTGCCAGCAGCGCCCCAACATCACTTAGCCGCAAGCCTTGGGAGCAGTACTTC.

This clonotype has just a few counts. A much larger clone differs from this one at a single base, so this may be a read error. The chain has TRBV5-1 and TRBJ2-7, with 8 bases that match TRBD1. J was trimmed by 6 bases and V by 3 bases; bases with no gene match: 17. CDR1 SGHRS and CDR2 YFSETQ come from the germline V gene. There are 17 residues in the CDR3. CDR3 residues: CASSSLSAGGWSGEQYF. The CDR3 region has the DNA TGCGCCAGCAGCTCCCTCTCGGCAGGGGGCTGGTCGGGCGAGCAGTACTTC.

This clonotype was counted at least ten times. The V and J genes are TRBV28 and TRBJ2-5, with TRBD1 identical over 8 bases. Losses at the gene ends were 3 bases for V and 5 bases for J; bases not matched to a gene: 5. The CDR3 has 14 residues. Per germline, CDR1 MDHEN and CDR2 SYDVKM. CDR3 DNA: TGTGCCAGCAGTTTTTGGACAGGGCGCGAGACCCAGTACTTC. Its translation: CASSFWTGRETQYF.

About this clonotype itself: Given a much more abundant clone one base away, this may be a read error. The rearrangement uses TRBV5-1 and TRBJ2-2, with TRBD2 as a possible D gene (5 bases). This CDR3 contains 14 residues. Germline CDR1 reads SGHRS; CDR2 reads YFSETQ. CDR3 in amino acids: CASSLEPGPGELSF. CDR3 DNA sequence: TGCGCCAGCAGCTTGGAGCCTGGCCCCGGGGAGCTGTCTTTT.

The chain is built from TRBV19 and TRBJ1-6; no clear D. The CDR3 has 16 amino acids. Germline CDR1 LNHDA, CDR2 SQIVND (reference sequence). V gave up 4 bases and J gave up 0 bases, with 10 bases separating them. The CDR3 DNA reads as TGTGCCAGTAGTACCCCGACAAACTCCTATAATTCACCCCTCCACTTT. Translated: CASSTPTNSYNSPLHF.

Details on this clonotype: Sequence at one end of the junction differs from germline and may be a read error. The chain carries TRBV29-1 and TRBJ2-1; TRBD2 matches 7 bases. From germline, CDR1 is SQVTM and CDR2 ANQGSEA. The CDR3 spans 14 residues. CDR3 region: CSVDHGPAGNEQSF. The CDR3 nucleotides read TGCAGCGTTGACCATGGACCAGCGGGGAATGAGCAGTCCTTC.

With regard to this clonotype: One end of the junction fails to match germline, which may point to a read error. The gene calls are TRBV29-1 and TRBJ2-2; the match to TRBD2 covers 13 bases. The germline V gene has CDR1 SQVTM and CDR2 ANQGSEA. This CDR3 contains 15 residues. CDR3 DNA sequence: TGCAGCGTTTCACTAGCGGGGGGGGACACCGGGGAGCTGTTTTTC. Amino acid sequence: CSVSLAGGDTGELFF.

This clonotype was counted many times. The rearrangement links TRBV14 to TRBJ2-1; 8 bases are shared with TRBD2. The junction had 8 bases not matched to a gene; V was cut back by 2 bases and J by 5 bases. The germline V gene encodes CDR1 SGHDN and CDR2 FVKESK. This CDR3 region has 16 residues. The CDR3 DNA is TGTGCCAGCAGCCAAAGTGTGGCGGGAGGACACAATGAGCAGTTCTTC. Encoded protein: CASSQSVAGGHNEQFF.

The V call is TRBV14, the J call TRBJ1-1; D perhaps matches TRBD1 (6 bases). The V and J ends lost 5 bases and 5 bases respectively, with 15 bases between them. CDR3 length: 14 residues. The germline V gene has CDR1 SGHDN and CDR2 FVKESK. CDR3 coding DNA: TGTGCCAGCAGCTCAAGGCAGGGGAGAACTGAAGCTTTCTTT. It is translated as CASSSRQGRTEAFF. The entire variable domain, with the rest obtained from reference TRBV14 and TRBJ1-1, is as follows: EAGVTQFPSHSVIEKGQTVTLRCDPISGHDNLYWYRRVMGKEIKFLLHFVKESKQDESGMPNNRFLAERTGGTYSTLKVQPAELEDSGVYFCASSSRQGRTEAFFGQGTRLTVV.

Regarding this clonotype: A single base separates this from a much larger clone, so it may be a read error. This chain links TRBV5-6 with TRBJ2-2; D tentatively reads TRBD1 or TRBD2 (6 bases each). This CDR3 contains 15 residues. Germline assignment: CDR1 SGHDT and CDR2 YYEEEE. The CDR3: CASSLVRGEVGEPFF. Written as DNA, the CDR3 is TGTGCCAGCAGCTTGGTTAGGGGGGAAGTCGGGGAGCCGTTTTTT. Drawing the rest from reference TRBV5-6 and TRBJ2-2, the complete variable domain is DAGVTQSPTHLIKTRGQQVTLRCSPKSGHDTVSWYQQALGQGPQFIFQYYEEEERQRGNFPDRFSGHQFPNYSSELNVNALLLGDSALYLCASSLVRGEVGEPFFGEGSRLTVL.

This clonotype was picked up many times. V is TRBV7-9 and J is TRBJ1-2, with TRBD1 as a possible D gene (6 bases). The CDR3 length is 14 residues. V was cut by 4 bases and J by 5 bases, with 14 bases left in between. Germline values: CDR1 SEHNR, CDR2 FQNEAQ (reference sequence). For the CDR3, the DNA is TGTGCCAGCAGCTCACAGGGAAGGCCTTATGGCTACACCTTC. Translated: CASSSQGRPYGYTF.

As regards this clonotype: One base away lies a much larger clone, so this may be a sequencing read error. A read error is likely, as this CDR3 ends without the conserved phenylalanine or tryptophan. The rearrangement joins TRBV9 to TRBJ1-2; D unclear. V dropped 4 bases and J dropped 7 bases, with 17 bases sitting between them. The germline V gene encodes CDR1 SGDLS and CDR2 YYNGEE. The CDR3 runs 14 residues. The CDR3 loop reads CASSPLGSPSGYTL. CDR3 coding DNA: TGTGCCAGCAGCCCTCTAGGCAGCCCAAGTGGCTACACCCTC.